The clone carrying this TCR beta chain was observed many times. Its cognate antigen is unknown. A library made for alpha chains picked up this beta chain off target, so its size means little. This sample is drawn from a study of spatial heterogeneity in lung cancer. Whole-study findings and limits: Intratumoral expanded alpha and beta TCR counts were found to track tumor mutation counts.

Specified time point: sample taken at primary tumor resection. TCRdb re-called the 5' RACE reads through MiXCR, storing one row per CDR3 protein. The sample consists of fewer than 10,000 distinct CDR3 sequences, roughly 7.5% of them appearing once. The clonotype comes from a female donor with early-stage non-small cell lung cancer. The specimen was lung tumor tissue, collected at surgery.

The CDR3 loop reads CSAYLAGGSGEQFF. For the CDR3, the DNA is TGCAGTGCTTATTTAGCGGGAGGATCGGGTGAGCAGTTCTTC. The chain combines TRBV20-1 with TRBJ2-1; 10 positions agree with TRBD2. This CDR3 has 14 amino acids. V lost 5 bases, J lost 9 bases, and 10 bases stayed unmatched. Germline V CDR1 and CDR2: DFQATT, SNEGSKA (reference sequence).